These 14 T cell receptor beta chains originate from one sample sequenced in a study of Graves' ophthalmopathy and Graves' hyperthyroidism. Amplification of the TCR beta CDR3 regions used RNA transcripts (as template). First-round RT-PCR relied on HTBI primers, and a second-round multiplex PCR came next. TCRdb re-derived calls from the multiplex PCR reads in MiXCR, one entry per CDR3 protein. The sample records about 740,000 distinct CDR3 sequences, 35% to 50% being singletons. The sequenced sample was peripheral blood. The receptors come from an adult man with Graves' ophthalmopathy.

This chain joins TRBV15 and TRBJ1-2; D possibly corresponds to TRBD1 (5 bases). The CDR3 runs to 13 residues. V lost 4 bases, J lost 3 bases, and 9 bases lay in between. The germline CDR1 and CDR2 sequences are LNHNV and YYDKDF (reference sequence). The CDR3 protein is CATSIVGDYGYTF. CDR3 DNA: TGTGCCACCAGCATAGTGGGGGACTATGGCTACACCTTC.

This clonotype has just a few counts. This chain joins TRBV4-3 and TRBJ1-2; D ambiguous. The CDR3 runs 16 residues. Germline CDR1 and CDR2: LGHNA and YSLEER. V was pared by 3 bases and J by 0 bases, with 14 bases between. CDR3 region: CASSHLGGETNYGYTF. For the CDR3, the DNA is TGCGCCAGCAGCCATCTAGGCGGGGAGACTAACTATGGCTACACCTTC.

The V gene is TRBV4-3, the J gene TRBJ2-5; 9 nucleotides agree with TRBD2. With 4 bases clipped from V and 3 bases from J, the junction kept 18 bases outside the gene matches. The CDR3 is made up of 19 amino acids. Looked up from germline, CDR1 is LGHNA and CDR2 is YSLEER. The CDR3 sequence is CASSPEWTSVNVGKETQYF. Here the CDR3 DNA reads TGCGCCAGCAGCCCCGAATGGACTAGCGTAAACGTCGGGAAAGAGACCCAGTACTTC.

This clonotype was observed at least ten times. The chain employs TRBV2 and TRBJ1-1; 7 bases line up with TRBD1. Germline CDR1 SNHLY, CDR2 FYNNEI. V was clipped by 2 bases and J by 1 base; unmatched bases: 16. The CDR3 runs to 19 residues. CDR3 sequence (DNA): TGTGCCAGCAGTGAACGGTCAATGGGGGACAGCCCGACGAACACTGAAGCTTTCTTT. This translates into CASSERSMGDSPTNTEAFF.

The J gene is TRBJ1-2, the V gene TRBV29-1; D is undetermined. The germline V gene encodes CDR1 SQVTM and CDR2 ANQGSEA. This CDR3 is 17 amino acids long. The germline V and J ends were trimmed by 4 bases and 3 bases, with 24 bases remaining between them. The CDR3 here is CSVGTAGKGRIDYGYTF. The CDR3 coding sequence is TGCAGCGTTGGTACAGCGGGAAAGGGCCGTATTGACTATGGCTACACCTTC.

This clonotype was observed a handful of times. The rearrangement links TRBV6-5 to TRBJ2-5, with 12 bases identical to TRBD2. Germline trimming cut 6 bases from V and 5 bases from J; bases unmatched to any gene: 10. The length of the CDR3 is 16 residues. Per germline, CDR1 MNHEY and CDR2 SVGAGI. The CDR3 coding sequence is TGTGCCAGCAGCGCCCCTAGCGGGGGGGCCTGGGAGACCCAGTACTTC. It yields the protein CASSAPSGGAWETQYF.

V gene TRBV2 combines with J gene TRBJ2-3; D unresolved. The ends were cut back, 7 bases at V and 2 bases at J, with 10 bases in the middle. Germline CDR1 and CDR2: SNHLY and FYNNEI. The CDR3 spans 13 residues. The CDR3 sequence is CASKASHTDTQYF. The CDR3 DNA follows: TGTGCCAGCAAGGCGTCGCACACAGATACGCAGTATTTT.

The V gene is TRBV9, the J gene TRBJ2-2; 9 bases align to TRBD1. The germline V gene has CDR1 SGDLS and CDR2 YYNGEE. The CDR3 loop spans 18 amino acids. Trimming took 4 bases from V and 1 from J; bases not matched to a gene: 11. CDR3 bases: TGTGCCAGCAGCCAACCCACAGGGGGCATGTTGAACACCGGGGAGCTGTTTTTT. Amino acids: CASSQPTGGMLNTGELFF.

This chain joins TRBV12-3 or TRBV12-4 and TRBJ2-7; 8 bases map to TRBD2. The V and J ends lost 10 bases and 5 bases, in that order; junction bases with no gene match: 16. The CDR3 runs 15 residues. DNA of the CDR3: TGTGCCACCTCCCGGGAGGGCAGGGCGCTCGACGAGCAGTACTTC. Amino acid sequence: CATSREGRALDEQYF.

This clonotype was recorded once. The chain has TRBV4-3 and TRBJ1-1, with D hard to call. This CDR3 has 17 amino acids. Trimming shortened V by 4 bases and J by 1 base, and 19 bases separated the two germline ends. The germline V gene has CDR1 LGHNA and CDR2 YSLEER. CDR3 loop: CASSRQTPGLTNTEAFF. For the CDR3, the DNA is TGCGCCAGCAGCCGTCAAACCCCAGGCTTAACGAACACTGAAGCTTTCTTT.

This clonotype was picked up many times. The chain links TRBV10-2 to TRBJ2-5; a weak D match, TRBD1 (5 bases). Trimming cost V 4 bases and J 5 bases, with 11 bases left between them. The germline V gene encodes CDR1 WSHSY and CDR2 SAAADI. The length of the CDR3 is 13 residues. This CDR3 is CASSASGIETQYF. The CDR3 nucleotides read TGCGCCAGCAGTGCATCAGGGATCGAGACCCAGTACTTC.

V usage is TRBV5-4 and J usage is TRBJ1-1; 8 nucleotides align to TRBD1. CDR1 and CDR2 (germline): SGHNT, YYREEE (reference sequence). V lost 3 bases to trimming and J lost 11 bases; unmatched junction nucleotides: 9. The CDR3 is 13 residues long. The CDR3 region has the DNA TGTGCCAGCAGCTGGGGACAGGACAGAGGGGCTTTCTTT. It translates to CASSWGQDRGAFF.

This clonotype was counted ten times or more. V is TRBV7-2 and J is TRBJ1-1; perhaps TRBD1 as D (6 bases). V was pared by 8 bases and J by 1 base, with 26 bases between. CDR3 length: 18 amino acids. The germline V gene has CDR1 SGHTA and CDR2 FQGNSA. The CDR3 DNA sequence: TGTGCCAGCTACATAAAACGCAGGGGCGCACCTTCGAACACTGAAGCTTTCTTT. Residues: CASYIKRRGAPSNTEAFF.

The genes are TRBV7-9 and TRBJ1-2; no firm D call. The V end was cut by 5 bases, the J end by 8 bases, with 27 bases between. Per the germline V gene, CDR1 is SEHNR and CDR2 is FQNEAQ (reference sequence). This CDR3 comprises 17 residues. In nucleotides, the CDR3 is TGTGCCAGCAGCCCCCGCCCTCCACCGAATACTTTTGGGGGCTACACCTTC. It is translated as CASSPRPPPNTFGGYTF.